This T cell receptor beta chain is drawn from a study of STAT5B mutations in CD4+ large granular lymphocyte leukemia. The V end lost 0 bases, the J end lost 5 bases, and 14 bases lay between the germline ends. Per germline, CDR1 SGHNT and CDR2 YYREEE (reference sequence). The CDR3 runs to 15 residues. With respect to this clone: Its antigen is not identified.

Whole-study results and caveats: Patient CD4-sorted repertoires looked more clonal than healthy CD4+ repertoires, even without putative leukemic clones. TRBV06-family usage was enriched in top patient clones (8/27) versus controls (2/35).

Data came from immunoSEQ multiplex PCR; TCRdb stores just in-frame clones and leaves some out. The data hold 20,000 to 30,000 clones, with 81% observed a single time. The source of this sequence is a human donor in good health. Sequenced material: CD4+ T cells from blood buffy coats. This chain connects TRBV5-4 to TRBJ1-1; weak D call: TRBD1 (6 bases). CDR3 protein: CASSLVVPRGTEAFF. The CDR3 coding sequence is TGTGCCAGCAGCTTGGTAGTCCCAAGGGGGACTGAAGCTTTCTTT.